A single sample gave rise to the 9 T cell receptor beta chains below, sequenced in a study of blood T cell repertoires in COVID-19. Generated by immunoSEQ multiplex PCR, the TCRdb table keeps only in-frame clones and is missing some. The table lists 40,000 or so clones, approximately 91% of them singletons, with under 25% in the top ten. Source material: peripheral blood. Receptor source: a man aged 45-65 years with active COVID-19.

The chain links TRBV5-1 to TRBJ2-5, with 7 positions matching TRBD1. Germline V gene lookup returns CDR1 SGHRS and CDR2 YFSETQ. V trimming: 6 bases; J trimming: 5 bases; junction bases outside the gene matches: 13. This CDR3 is built from 15 residues. CDR3 sequence (DNA): TGCGCCAGCAATGAAGGGGGCCGCGTCGGGGAGACCCAGTACTTC. Protein product: CASNEGGRVGETQYF.

This sequence joins TRBV7-8 and TRBJ2-4; 10 nucleotides agree with TRBD2. Germline V CDR1 and CDR2: SGHVS, FQNEAQ. The V segment lost 4 bases and the J segment 7 bases; nucleotides outside the gene matches: 4. The CDR3 totals 14 residues. CDR3: CASSSAGGGNIQYF. The CDR3, as DNA: TGTGCCAGCAGCTCAGCGGGAGGGGGGAACATTCAGTACTTC.

The gene calls are TRBV7-9 and TRBJ2-3, with 11 bases fitting TRBD2. The germline CDR1 and CDR2 sequences are SEHNR and FQNEAQ (reference sequence). The junction had 2 bases not matched to a gene; V was cut back by 1 base and J by 2 bases. This CDR3 spans 16 amino acids. The CDR3 DNA is TGTGCCAGCAGCTTAGTACTAGCGGGAGACACAGATACGCAGTATTTT. Translation: CASSLVLAGDTDTQYF. Together with reference TRBV7-9 and TRBJ2-3, the CDR3 gives the full variable domain: DTGVSQNPRHKITKRGQNVTFRCDPISEHNRLYWYRQTLGQGPEFLTYFQNEAQLEKSRLLSDRFSAERPKGSFSTLEIQRTEQGDSAMYLCASSLVLAGDTDTQYFGPGTRLTVL.

V usage is TRBV11-1 and J usage is TRBJ2-7, with 10 nucleotides matching TRBD2. CDR3 size: 14 residues. CDR1 and CDR2 from the germline V gene are SGHAT and FQDESV (reference sequence). V dropped 6 bases and J dropped 7; count of bases not matched to a gene: 9. The CDR3 reads CASRPTSGTGEQYF. CDR3 coding DNA: TGTGCCAGCAGACCCACTAGCGGGACGGGGGAGCAGTACTTC.

The J gene is TRBJ2-1, the V gene TRBV7-2; 7 bases map to TRBD1. The germline V gene encodes CDR1 SGHTA and CDR2 FQGNSA. Trimming at V came to 5 bases and at J to 7 bases, leaving 8 bases not matched to a gene. The length of the CDR3 is 14 residues. This chain's CDR3 is CASSPSLQGNEQFF. In nucleotides, the CDR3 is TGTGCCAGCAGCCCGTCCCTACAGGGGAATGAGCAGTTCTTC.

The V call is TRBV6-1, the J call TRBJ2-7; 8 positions match TRBD1. Per germline, CDR1 MNHNS and CDR2 SASEGT. The trim removed 2 bases at V and 5 bases at J, leaving 8 bases unmatched. This CDR3 has 15 amino acids. The CDR3 DNA is TGTGCCAGCAGTGAATCCCAGGGGGCGCGGAACGAGCAGTACTTC. It encodes CASSESQGARNEQYF.

The chain links TRBV2 to TRBJ2-4; D gene unclear. Germline CDR1 and CDR2: SNHLY and FYNNEI. Trimming shortened V by 6 bases and J by 1 base, and 4 bases separated the two germline ends. This CDR3 is built from 12 residues. The CDR3 sequence is CASSGAKNIQYF. CDR3 in DNA: TGTGCCAGCAGCGGGGCCAAAAACATTCAGTACTTC.

With respect to this clone: Because it lacks the conserved phenylalanine or tryptophan at the end, this CDR3 is likely a read error. The DNA is left out, because the CDR3 cannot be placed on it with certainty; the CDR3 is given as TCRdb lists it. The chain uses TRBV7-2 and TRBJ2-4; the table's TRBD2 call for D was not verified on the DNA. The length of the CDR3 is 8 amino acids, counting both ends. Germline-derived CDR1 and CDR2 are SGHTA and FQGNSA. CDR3 region: CASSLAAG.

This clone showed up just once. The chain carries TRBV6-1 and TRBJ1-3; 11 bases line up with TRBD1. Germline CDR1 and CDR2: MNHNS and SASEGT. CDR3 length: 15 residues. With V trimmed by 3 bases and J by 8 bases, 6 bases remained unmatched. In DNA, the CDR3 is TGTGCCAGCAGTGAGGGACAGGGGGTCGGAGACACCATATATTTT. Protein: CASSEGQGVGDTIYF.